This T cell receptor beta chain stems from a study of T cells in Graves' hyperthyroidism and ophthalmopathy (dated by TCRdb to 2018 to 2020). For context, the study as a whole: Peripheral blood was collected at initial diagnosis, before any treatment. The 75 to 100 discovery patients were divided at random into training and test sets in a 7:3 ratio. TCR Vbeta CDR3 sequencing of 140 or so peripheral blood samples (approximately 44 ophthalmopathy, 75 to 85 hyperthyroidism and roughly 17 progressor patients) is reported in the paper. A discovery cohort of roughly 100 patients, about 43 with Graves' ophthalmopathy and under 60 with stable Graves' hyperthyroidism, was used to find distinguishing TCR V-J signatures. Following sampling, methimazole starting at 30 mg daily was given to hyperthyroidism patients, and high-dose intravenous methylprednisolone was given to ophthalmopathy patients. Prospective prediction of ophthalmopathy was tested in an independent validation cohort of 18 hyperthyroidism patients and some 17 patients who later progressed to ophthalmopathy. In addition, the study compared T-cell repertoires in thyroid tissue and in blood from six Graves' hyperthyroidism patients.

In the ophthalmopathy patients, disease was moderately to severely active, with a Clinical Activity Score of 3 or more, a NOSPECS grade of 4 or more, and a duration of less than 3 months. Patients with uncontrolled infections, other autoimmune diseases, pregnancy or lactation were excluded. Diagnoses were based on clinical symptoms, serum thyroxine and TRAb, thyroid ultrasound and orbital computed tomography. Ficoll-Paque density gradient centrifugation was used to isolate PBMCs from approximately 10 ml of fresh peripheral blood. Trizol reagent was used to extract total RNA, and RNA quality was then checked on an Agilent 2100 Bioanalyzer. The TCR beta CDR3 regions were amplified from RNA transcripts. For the first round of RT-PCR on the TCR CDR3, the HTBI primer set was used together with the Qiagen OneStep RT-PCR kit. A second multiplex PCR round built the libraries, followed by size selection and purification. Sequencing of the libraries was done on an Illumina HiSeq2000 using paired-end 100 bp reads. Concerning the study's data processing: Raw data were processed with SOAPnuke, discarding reads with adapters, uncalled bases, mean Phred below 15, or no exact constant-primer or identifier match. High-quality paired reads were merged with COPE v1.2.5, and unique nucleotide sequences were defined as clonotypes. MiTCR v1.1 was used to align the clonotypes against IMGT TRBV, TRBD and TRBJ reference segments. Only V-J combinations with frequency above 0.0001, covering 99.2% of repertoires, were analysed. The TCS score was defined as the ratio of F50 (clonal expansion) to E x V (chaos), calculated using BLOSUM62-based TCRdist between CDR3 peptides within each V-J. Welch's t-statistics and random forest reduced approximately 520 V-J features to about 13, which were used in a naive Bayes classifier (R e1071). TCRdb trimmed the raw reads at Q25, called clones with MiXCR and kept productive beta chains. Entries are consolidated by CDR3 protein sequence, retaining the most common genes and DNA. The V and J calls here are based on TCRdb, not the publication. The sample includes 620,000 or so distinct CDR3 sequences, with roughly 15% observed a single time. The top ten constitute roughly an eighth of the sample.

Including cysteine and phenylalanine, the CDR3 has 15 amino acids. Of the read, only the CDR3 DNA is kept; its 45 bases are in frame from base 1. From a lookup of the germline V gene, CDR1 and CDR2 are KGHDR and SFDVKD. At the junction V is shortened by 1 base and J by 4 bases, with 10 bases in between. This clonotype was found a few times. The target of this receptor is not known. No much larger clone is present one base from it, and per-base qualities are unavailable. Overall results and qualifications from the work: No statistical method was used to fix the sample size in advance, and group allocation was not hidden from the investigators. During validation, the model predicted progression to ophthalmopathy a median of approximately 7 months ahead of onset, with almost 71% sensitivity and about 75% specificity. A model built on a 13 V-J signature distinguished ophthalmopathy from stable hyperthyroidism, reaching 85% to 90% sensitivity and about 81% specificity in cross-validation and 80%/75% in testing. Most expanded thyroid clonotypes (frequency above 0.001) were also detected in blood, a finding suggesting that blood repertoires may reflect thyroid immune responses.

Sequencing was carried out using blood. The receptor was derived from a woman in her fifties or sixties with Graves' ophthalmopathy. The chain is made from TRBV24-1 and TRBJ2-1, with the D segment identity uncertain. The encoded CDR3 is CATSDFNTRYNEQFF. The bases read TGTGCCACCAGTGATTTTAATACCCGATACAATGAGCAGTTCTTC.